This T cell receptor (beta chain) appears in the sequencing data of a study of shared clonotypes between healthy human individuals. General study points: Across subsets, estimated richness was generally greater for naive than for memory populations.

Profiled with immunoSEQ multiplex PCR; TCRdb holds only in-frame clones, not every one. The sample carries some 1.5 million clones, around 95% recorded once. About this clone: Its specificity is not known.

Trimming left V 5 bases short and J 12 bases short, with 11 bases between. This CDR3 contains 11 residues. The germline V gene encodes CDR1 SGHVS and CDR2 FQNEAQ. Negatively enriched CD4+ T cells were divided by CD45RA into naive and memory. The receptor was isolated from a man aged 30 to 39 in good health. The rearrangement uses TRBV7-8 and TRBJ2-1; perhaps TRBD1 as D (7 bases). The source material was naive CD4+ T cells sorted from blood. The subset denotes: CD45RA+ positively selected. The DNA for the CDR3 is TGTGCCAGCAGCCGCGGGACAGCGCAGTTCTTC. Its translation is CASSRGTAQFF. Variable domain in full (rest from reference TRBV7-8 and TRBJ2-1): GAGVSQSPRYKVAKRGQDVALRCDPISGHVSLFWYQQALGQGPEFLTYFQNEAQLDKSGLPSDRFFAERPEGSVSTLKIQRTQQEDSAVYLCASSRGTAQFFGPGTRLTVL.